This TCR beta chain was sequenced for a study of blood T cell repertoires in COVID-19. Study background: COVID-19 samples, acute and convalescent, were from the United States, Italy and Spain. Sources were T cells, B-cell-depleted T cells, or PBMCs; the material itself was cDNA or gDNA.

Patients at the Seattle site were enrolled during active infection and followed longitudinally. Original handling: For nucleated cells, counts were estimated from reference gene primer amplification. Produced via immunoSEQ multiplex PCR; TCRdb's table is partial and in-frame only. The V and J calls and clone size are taken from that table; D and trimming were inferred from the DNA. In the table there are around 430,000 clones, about 91% of which are singletons. This clone was detected only once. V was pared by 3 bases and J by 6 bases, with 8 bases of the junction left unmatched. The CDR3 runs to 15 residues.

The chain employs TRBV23-1 and TRBJ2-1, with 7 bases matching TRBD1. TRBV23-1 is an open reading frame whose function is uncertain. The material sequenced was peripheral blood. The sequence was obtained from a woman aged 45-65 years with COVID-19, enrolled during active disease. The CDR3: CASSHKTGISNEQFF. The CDR3 nucleotides are TGCGCCAGCAGTCACAAGACAGGGATCTCCAATGAGCAGTTCTTC.